This T cell receptor beta chain was profiled in a study of T cell responses to AZD1222 COVID-19 vaccine. CDR3 length: 15 residues. V gave up 3 bases and J gave up 4 bases; unmatched junction bases: 7. Germline lookup yields CDR1 KGHSH and CDR2 LQKENI. TCRdb's copy holds only in-frame clones and misses some; the assay was immunoSEQ multiplex PCR. The sample carries approximately 110,000 clones, about 91% recorded once. Sequenced material: peripheral blood, taken 28 days after the second AZD1222 dose. The chain recombines TRBV18 with TRBJ1-1; 8 bases are shared with TRBD1. The clonotype was recovered from an adult who received the AZD1222 COVID-19 vaccine. The CDR3: CASSPSYTGGTEAFF. CDR3 sequence (DNA): TGTGCCAGCTCACCGTCATATACAGGGGGCACTGAAGCTTTCTTT.